This T cell receptor beta chain originates from a study of T cells in Graves' hyperthyroidism and ophthalmopathy (dated by TCRdb to between 2018 and 2020). Background on the whole study: TCR V-J signatures able to tell the groups apart were searched for in a discovery cohort of 90 to 100 patients, of whom over 40 had Graves' ophthalmopathy and under 65 had stable Graves' hyperthyroidism. In more than 5 Graves' hyperthyroidism patients, the study also compared T-cell repertoires from thyroid tissue with T-cell repertoires from blood. Once sampling was done, hyperthyroidism patients were given methimazole at a starting dose of 30 mg daily, whereas ophthalmopathy patients were given high-dose intravenous methylprednisolone. Prospective prediction of ophthalmopathy was tested in an independent validation cohort consisting of fewer than 20 hyperthyroidism patients and approximately 16 patients who later progressed to ophthalmopathy. TCR Vbeta CDR3 sequencing of some 140 peripheral blood samples (fewer than 45 ophthalmopathy, 75 or so hyperthyroidism and roughly 17 progressor patients) is reported in the paper. The approximately 98 discovery patients were randomly divided into training and test sets at a 7:3 ratio.

Regarding this clonotype: What antigen it recognizes has not been identified. Base qualities are not at hand, and no much larger clone is one base apart.

CDR1 and CDR2 were assigned from the germline V gene as ENHRY and SYGVKD. Trimming costs V 9 bases and J 5 bases, and their ends lie 13 bases apart. The CDR3 numbers 12 residues from cysteine through phenylalanine. Only CDR3 DNA remains: 36 bases, in frame from the first base. Exclusion was applied to patients with uncontrolled infections, other autoimmune diseases, pregnancy or lactation. Clinical symptoms, serum thyroxine and TRAb, thyroid ultrasound, and orbital computed tomography formed the basis for the diagnoses. Total RNA was extracted using Trizol reagent, and RNA quality was assessed on an Agilent 2100 Bioanalyzer. The TCR beta CDR3 regions were amplified from RNA transcripts. A first-round RT-PCR of the TCR CDR3 used the HTBI primer set with the Qiagen OneStep RT-PCR kit. The libraries were constructed in a second round of multiplex PCR and then size-selected and purified. Sequencing of the libraries was done on an Illumina HiSeq2000 using paired-end 100 bp reads. The original methods were these. Raw data were processed with SOAPnuke, discarding reads with adapters, uncalled bases, mean Phred below 15, or no exact constant-primer or identifier match. High-quality paired reads were merged using COPE v1.2.5, and each unique nucleotide sequence was defined as a clonotype. Clonotypes were aligned to IMGT TRBV, TRBD and TRBJ reference segments using MiTCR v1.1. The analysis included only V-J combinations with a frequency above 0.0001, which together covered more than 99% of the repertoires. A TCS score was defined as the ratio between F50 (clonal expansion) and ExV (chaos), using BLOSUM62-based TCRdist between CDR3 peptides within each V-J. Welch's t-statistics and random forest reduced 500 to 550 V-J features to 10 to 15, which were used in a naive Bayes classifier (R e1071). Thyroid-blood repertoire similarity was quantified with the Morisita-Horn index. The public sequencing data were trimmed at Q25 with fastp and processed into clonotypes with MiXCR by TCRdb, which kept only in-frame beta chains. Every entry covers one CDR3 protein and lists the most common genes and DNA from its rows. TCRdb, not the original authors, processed these V and J calls. The sample table contains over 500,000 distinct CDR3 sequences; only one count was recorded for roughly 45% of them. Jointly, the top ten make up about 43% of the sample.

Broader findings and caveats from the paper: Sample size was not statistically predetermined, and blinding of investigators to group allocation was not performed. Ophthalmopathy was separated from stable hyperthyroidism by a 13 V-J signature model, with over 85% sensitivity and 81% to 83% specificity obtained in cross-validation and 80%/75% obtained in testing. In validation, the model predicted progression to ophthalmopathy with approximately 69% sensitivity and about 73% specificity, a median of roughly seven months before onset. Most expanded thyroid clonotypes (frequency above 0.001) were also detected in blood, suggesting blood repertoires may reflect thyroid immune responses.

The sequencing input was peripheral blood or thyroid tissue (not recorded which). Recombination linked TRBV10-3 to TRBJ2-5; possibly the D gene is TRBD1, per 6 matching bases. The sequence derives from an adult woman with Graves' disease, either hyperthyroidism or ophthalmopathy (not recorded which). The DNA sequence is as follows: TGTGCCATAGGGGCAGGGGAGGAGACCCAGTACTTC. It translates to CAIGAGEETQYF.